This record covers a single T cell receptor beta chain. Its antigen is unknown. Second-dose schedules of about 4 or about 12 weeks were combined. Clones were read by immunoSEQ multiplex PCR, and TCRdb kept only the in-frame ones, dropping some. The sample contains around 140,000 clones, over 80% of which appear only once. This sample is drawn from a study of T cell responses to AZD1222 COVID-19 vaccine. Study-wide findings and caveats: Most donors were white British and more were female, and clonal diversity was possibly underestimated. At baseline, seropositivity was found in only six or seven AZD1222 recipients.

This receptor was identified in an adult who received the AZD1222 COVID-19 vaccine. The sequencing here drew on peripheral blood, taken 28 days after the second AZD1222 dose.

The CDR3 loop reads CASSSSGVNEKLFF. As DNA, the CDR3 is TGTGCCAGTAGTTCGTCAGGGGTTAATGAAAAACTGTTTTTT. This chain links TRBV19 with TRBJ1-4; D might be TRBD1 (6 bases). V was cut by 5 bases and J by 4 bases, with 11 bases left in between. This CDR3 is 14 amino acids long. The V gene's germline CDR1 is LNHDA and CDR2 SQIVND (reference sequence).